These T cell receptor beta chains were read from a single sample in a study of early T cells in non-severe SARS-CoV-2 infection. TCRdb redid the calling of the 5' RACE reads with MiXCR, one entry per CDR3 protein. The data hold approximately 73,000 distinct CDR3 sequences, with 9.5% to 15% observed a single time. Sequencing was carried out using whole blood. The receptors come from an adult who was a healthcare worker with PCR-confirmed SARS-CoV-2 infection or an uninfected control (not recorded which). CDR3s include the opening cysteine and the closing phenylalanine or tryptophan. Fields, in order: clone size, J gene, D gene, V gene, CDR3 protein, CDR3 DNA. D genes are given only for firm matches. For some rows the clone size is stated as once, few or many, or as a class when expanded; others skip it.

clone size: many
J gene: TRBJ2-1
D gene: TRBD2
V gene: TRBV4-3
CDR3 protein: CASSQDVPGGSSYNEQFF
CDR3 DNA: TGCGCCAGCAGCCAAGATGTCCCGGGAGGAAGCTCCTACAATGAGCAGTTCTTC

clone size: many
J gene: TRBJ2-3
D gene: TRBD2
V gene: TRBV7-6
CDR3 protein: CASSLAPSGGAPDTQYF
CDR3 DNA: TGTGCCAGCAGCTTAGCGCCGAGCGGGGGGGCCCCCGATACGCAGTATTTT

clone size: many
J gene: TRBJ1-6
D gene: TRBD1
V gene: TRBV12-3/TRBV12-4
CDR3 protein: CASSYGQVNSPLHF
CDR3 DNA: TGTGCCAGCAGTTATGGACAGGTTAATTCACCCCTCCACTTT

clone size: .
J gene: TRBJ2-3
D gene: TRBD1
V gene: TRBV7-8
CDR3 protein: CASSPRQGRGTDTQYF
CDR3 DNA: TGTGCCAGCAGCCCTCGACAGGGTAGGGGCACAGATACGCAGTATTTT

clone size: many
J gene: TRBJ1-1
D gene: TRBD1
V gene: TRBV5-5
CDR3 protein: CASSFYGQGMTEAFF
CDR3 DNA: TGTGCCAGCAGCTTCTACGGACAGGGTATGACTGAAGCTTTCTTT

clone size: few
J gene: TRBJ2-6
D gene: TRBD1
V gene: TRBV18
CDR3 protein: CASSPIGQGVTGANVLTF
CDR3 DNA: TGTGCCAGCTCACCAATAGGACAGGGTGTAACTGGGGCCAACGTCCTGACTTTC

clone size: few
J gene: TRBJ2-3
D gene: .
V gene: TRBV5-1
CDR3 protein: CASSLDVTDTQYF
CDR3 DNA: TGCGCCAGCAGCTTGGACGTCACAGATACGCAGTATTTT

clone size: many
J gene: TRBJ2-3
D gene: TRBD2
V gene: TRBV13
CDR3 protein: CASQGLRTDTQYF
CDR3 DNA: TGTGCCAGCCAGGGACTACGCACAGATACGCAGTATTTT

clone size: .
J gene: TRBJ2-3
D gene: TRBD1
V gene: TRBV6-1
CDR3 protein: CASSEGQGADTQYF
CDR3 DNA: TGTGCCAGCAGTGAAGGACAGGGGGCAGATACGCAGTATTTT

clone size: many
J gene: TRBJ2-3
D gene: .
V gene: TRBV27
CDR3 protein: CASKNPGRTDTQYF
CDR3 DNA: TGTGCCAGCAAGAATCCAGGTCGCACAGATACGCAGTATTTT

clone size: .
J gene: TRBJ2-5
D gene: .
V gene: TRBV20-1
CDR3 protein: CSAGSTVYQETQYF
CDR3 DNA: TGCAGTGCTGGCTCGACGGTATACCAAGAGACCCAGTACTTC

clone size: .
J gene: TRBJ2-2
D gene: .
V gene: TRBV12-3/TRBV12-4
CDR3 protein: CASRYRDRLTGELFF
CDR3 DNA: TGTGCCAGCAGATACCGGGACCGACTCACCGGGGAGCTGTTTTTT

clone size: .
J gene: TRBJ1-2
D gene: .
V gene: TRBV9
CDR3 protein: CASSLQTGSFYGYTF
CDR3 DNA: TGTGCCAGCAGCTTACAAACAGGGAGCTTCTATGGCTACACCTTC

clone size: few
J gene: TRBJ2-7
D gene: TRBD1
V gene: TRBV2
CDR3 protein: CASRTGYYEQYF
CDR3 DNA: TGTGCCAGCCGGACAGGGTACTACGAGCAGTACTTC

clone size: .
J gene: TRBJ1-4
D gene: .
V gene: TRBV3-1
CDR3 protein: CASSQDWGNEKLFF
CDR3 DNA: TGTGCCAGCAGCCAAGATTGGGGAAATGAAAAACTGTTTTTT

clone size: .
J gene: TRBJ1-2
D gene: TRBD1
V gene: TRBV6-6
CDR3 protein: CASRSGQGGRYTF
CDR3 DNA: TGTGCCAGCAGGTCGGGACAGGGCGGGCGCTACACCTTC

clone size: few
J gene: TRBJ2-6
D gene: .
V gene: TRBV29-1
CDR3 protein: CSALGDSGANVLTF
CDR3 DNA: TGCAGCGCCTTGGGGGACTCTGGGGCCAACGTCCTGACTTTC

clone size: few
J gene: TRBJ2-7
D gene: TRBD2
V gene: TRBV11-2
CDR3 protein: CASSRAGGRYEQYF
CDR3 DNA: TGTGCCAGCAGTCGGGCGGGGGGCCGCTACGAGCAGTACTTC

clone size: .
J gene: TRBJ2-1
D gene: .
V gene: TRBV5-1
CDR3 protein: CASSPGLWDNEQFF
CDR3 DNA: TGCGCCAGCAGCCCGGGTCTTTGGGACAATGAGCAGTTCTTC

clone size: many
J gene: TRBJ1-2
D gene: .
V gene: TRBV28
CDR3 protein: CASISRETEGYTF
CDR3 DNA: TGTGCCAGCATAAGTAGGGAAACGGAAGGCTACACCTTC

clone size: .
J gene: TRBJ2-3
D gene: TRBD2
V gene: TRBV6-2/TRBV6-3
CDR3 protein: CASSYGREGTDTQYF
CDR3 DNA: TGTGCCAGCAGTTACGGACGGGAGGGGACAGATACGCAGTATTTT

clone size: few
J gene: TRBJ2-1
D gene: TRBD2
V gene: TRBV11-3
CDR3 protein: CASSPGAPGGPYEQFF
CDR3 DNA: TGTGCCAGCAGCCCAGGGGCGCCGGGAGGGCCCTATGAGCAGTTCTTC

clone size: many
J gene: TRBJ2-3
D gene: TRBD2
V gene: TRBV4-2
CDR3 protein: CASSQAPGTTTDTQYF
CDR3 DNA: TGTGCCAGCAGCCAGGCGCCCGGGACTACCACAGATACGCAGTATTTT

clone size: few
J gene: TRBJ2-3
D gene: TRBD2
V gene: TRBV15
CDR3 protein: CATSRRGLGTDTQYF
CDR3 DNA: TGTGCCACCAGCAGGAGGGGACTAGGTACAGATACGCAGTATTTT

clone size: few
J gene: TRBJ2-7
D gene: .
V gene: TRBV28
CDR3 protein: CASSIPGYEQYF
CDR3 DNA: TGTGCCAGCAGTATCCCCGGGTACGAGCAGTACTTC

clone size: few
J gene: TRBJ2-1
D gene: TRBD2
V gene: TRBV29-1
CDR3 protein: CSVEKTSGANEQFF
CDR3 DNA: TGCAGCGTTGAAAAGACTAGCGGGGCCAATGAGCAGTTCTTC

clone size: many
J gene: TRBJ2-7
D gene: .
V gene: TRBV7-2
CDR3 protein: CASSLAGQLSYEQYF
CDR3 DNA: TGTGCCAGCAGCTTAGCCGGGCAGCTCTCCTACGAGCAGTACTTC

clone size: few
J gene: TRBJ1-1
D gene: .
V gene: TRBV21-1
CDR3 protein: CASNGRRNTEAFF
CDR3 DNA: TGTGCCAGCAACGGACGGAGGAACACTGAAGCTTTCTTT

clone size: many
J gene: TRBJ1-2
D gene: .
V gene: TRBV12-3/TRBV12-4
CDR3 protein: CASSLRVDYGYTF
CDR3 DNA: TGTGCCAGCAGTCTACGGGTGGACTATGGCTACACCTTC

clone size: few
J gene: TRBJ2-7
D gene: .
V gene: TRBV6-1
CDR3 protein: CASSPVAGTYEQYF
CDR3 DNA: TGTGCCAGCAGCCCAGTGGCAGGGACCTACGAGCAGTACTTC

clone size: few
J gene: TRBJ1-3
D gene: .
V gene: TRBV29-1
CDR3 protein: CSVDGGDTIYF
CDR3 DNA: TGCAGCGTTGATGGGGGAGACACCATATATTTT

clone size: many
J gene: TRBJ1-6
D gene: TRBD1
V gene: TRBV13
CDR3 protein: CASTDRFNSPLHF
CDR3 DNA: TGTGCCAGCACGGACAGGTTTAATTCACCCCTCCACTTT

clone size: many
J gene: TRBJ1-4
D gene: .
V gene: TRBV30
CDR3 protein: CAWSRRRPNEKLFF
CDR3 DNA: TGTGCCTGGAGTCGTAGGAGGCCTAATGAAAAACTGTTTTTT

clone size: many
J gene: TRBJ2-6
D gene: .
V gene: TRBV28
CDR3 protein: CASSSPAGSHSGANVLTF
CDR3 DNA: TGTGCCAGCAGTTCCCCGGCAGGTTCCCACTCTGGGGCCAACGTCCTGACTTTC

clone size: .
J gene: TRBJ2-3
D gene: .
V gene: TRBV7-2
CDR3 protein: CASSLNGPDTQYF
CDR3 DNA: TGTGCCAGCAGCCTAAATGGTCCAGATACGCAGTATTTT

clone size: .
J gene: TRBJ1-6
D gene: TRBD1
V gene: TRBV5-1
CDR3 protein: CASSLSTGSVSPLHF
CDR3 DNA: TGCGCCAGCAGCCTCTCGACAGGGAGTGTTTCACCCCTCCACTTT

clone size: few
J gene: TRBJ1-6
D gene: .
V gene: TRBV20-1
CDR3 protein: CSAKDFSNNSPLHF
CDR3 DNA: TGCAGTGCTAAGGACTTCAGTAATAATTCACCCCTCCACTTT

clone size: many
J gene: TRBJ1-5
D gene: .
V gene: TRBV29-1
CDR3 protein: CSVVEAGSGPQHF
CDR3 DNA: TGCAGCGTTGTTGAGGCAGGGTCGGGCCCCCAGCATTTT

clone size: few
J gene: TRBJ1-1
D gene: TRBD1
V gene: TRBV6-2/TRBV6-3
CDR3 protein: CASRKGQGGEAFF
CDR3 DNA: TGTGCCAGCAGAAAAGGACAGGGGGGTGAAGCTTTCTTT

clone size: few
J gene: TRBJ2-7
D gene: .
V gene: TRBV28
CDR3 protein: CASRKRDEYEQYF
CDR3 DNA: TGTGCCAGCAGAAAAAGAGACGAATACGAGCAGTACTTC